The present T cell receptor (beta chain) was sequenced within a study of Graves' ophthalmopathy and Graves' hyperthyroidism. Among the hyperthyroidism patients, all were newly diagnosed, aged 18 to 65, with under 2 months' duration. This clonotype has a handful of counts. The study amplified TCR beta CDR3 regions using RNA transcripts. An opening RT-PCR round employed HTBI primers and preceded a second-round multiplex PCR. TCRdb called the multiplex PCR reads again in MiXCR, with one record for every CDR3 protein. This sample has 450,000 to 600,000 distinct CDR3 sequences, with 39% found just once. Trimming left V 3 bases short and J 9 bases short, with 9 bases between. This CDR3 comprises 12 residues. From germline, CDR1 is MGHRA and CDR2 YSYEKL.

The rearrangement joins TRBV4-1 to TRBJ1-5; D is possibly TRBD1 (5 bases). This TCR derives from an adult man with Graves' hyperthyroidism. What was sequenced was peripheral blood or thyroid tissue (not recorded which). The CDR3 DNA sequence: TGCGCCAGCAGCCAGGGGCTTGGGCCCCAGCATTTT. Translation: CASSQGLGPQHF.